Below are 19 T cell receptor beta chains sequenced from a single sample in a study of T cell responses to AZD1222 COVID-19 vaccine. Repertoires were generated with immunoSEQ multiplex PCR, while TCRdb's copy carries only in-frame clones and drops some. Of 100,000 to 150,000 clones detected, around 89% appear once; the ten largest clones hold 4.4%. Sequencing was performed on peripheral blood, taken on day 0 of AZD1222 vaccination. The receptor source for this set is an adult in good health.

The V call is TRBV20-1, the J call TRBJ1-2; possibly TRBD1 for D (6 bases). Germline V lookup: CDR1 DFQATT, CDR2 SNEGSKA (reference sequence). Trimming removed 3 bases from V and 8 bases from J, with 19 bases in between. This CDR3 is 14 amino acids long. The CDR3, as DNA: TGCAGTGCTAGTAAGGGTTACGGGGGCGACGGCTACACCTTC. It is translated as CSASKGYGGDGYTF.

The gene calls are TRBV19 and TRBJ1-1, with D hard to call. V lost 1 base to trimming and J lost 4 bases, with 13 bases between them. Germline V gives CDR1 LNHDA, CDR2 SQIVND (reference sequence). This CDR3 has 15 residues. The CDR3 loop reads CASSIGIAGSTEAFF. In nucleotides, the CDR3 is TGTGCCAGTAGTATAGGGATAGCCGGGAGCACTGAAGCTTTCTTT.

The chain links TRBV7-3 to TRBJ2-2; D may be TRBD1 (6 bases). Trimming took 5 bases from V and 6 from J, leaving 10 bases between them. Germline CDR1 reads SGHTA; CDR2 reads FQGTGA. This CDR3 region has 13 residues. CDR3 protein: CASSIQGAGELFF. The DNA of the CDR3 is TGTGCCAGCAGCATACAGGGAGCCGGGGAGCTGTTTTTT.

This rearrangement joins TRBV19 to TRBJ1-1; no reliable D call. Trimming removed 6 bases from V and 0 bases from J, with 5 bases in between. The CDR3 has 12 amino acids. Germline V gene sequence: CDR1 LNHDA, CDR2 SQIVND (reference sequence). CDR3 loop: CASRSLNTEAFF. In nucleotides, the CDR3 is TGTGCCAGTAGGTCTTTGAACACTGAAGCTTTCTTT.

This clone was seen more than once but under ten times. The chain has TRBV6-4 and TRBJ2-1; TRBD2 agrees at 11 bases. The CDR3 length is 15 residues. J gave up 4 bases and V 6 bases, and 5 bases lay outside the gene matches. The germline V gene encodes CDR1 MRHNA and CDR2 SNTAGT. The CDR3 sequence is CASSATSGGYNEQFF. The CDR3 DNA sequence: TGTGCCAGCAGCGCTACTAGCGGGGGTTACAATGAGCAGTTCTTC.

CDR3 nucleotides: TGTGCCAGCAGCTATCACGGGACAGGGGGCTACGAGCAGTACTTC. This codes for CASSYHGTGGYEQYF. The chain employs TRBV7-9 and TRBJ2-7, with 11 bases that match TRBD1. Germline V gives CDR1 SEHNR, CDR2 FQNEAQ (reference sequence). The CDR3 loop spans 15 amino acids. The V segment lost 4 bases and the J segment 3 bases; nucleotides outside the gene matches: 5.

The CDR3 DNA reads TGTGCCAGCAGACCTCATGGAGGGATTAACACTGAAGCTTTCTTT. Protein: CASRPHGGINTEAFF. The V gene is TRBV27, the J gene TRBJ1-1, with unresolved D. V was shortened by 6 bases and J by 2 bases, with 16 bases between the two germline ends. CDR3 length equals 15 residues. Per germline, CDR1 MNHEY and CDR2 SMNVEV (reference sequence).

V and J are TRBV12-3 or TRBV12-4 and TRBJ1-2; D is unclear. The CDR3 has 13 residues. The ends were cut back, 2 bases at V and 4 bases at J, with 8 bases in the middle. The CDR3 sequence is CASSLMGIYGYTF. CDR3 DNA sequence: TGTGCCAGCAGTTTAATGGGGATCTATGGCTACACCTTC.

This chain connects TRBV15 to TRBJ1-2; a weak D match, TRBD1 (5 bases). Germline lookup yields CDR1 LNHNV and CDR2 YYDKDF (reference sequence). The CDR3 has 16 amino acids. Trimming removed 0 bases at V and 0 bases at J, with 11 bases between. The CDR3 region is CATSRDGASANYGYTF. DNA for the CDR3: TGTGCCACCAGCAGAGACGGGGCGAGTGCTAACTATGGCTACACCTTC.

The chain recombines TRBV5-6 with TRBJ2-1; TRBD2 matches at 11 bases. The ends lost 0 bases at V and 12 bases at J; junction bases unmatched: 5. CDR1 is SGHDT and CDR2 is YYEEEE in the germline V gene. The CDR3 has 14 amino acids. As DNA, the CDR3 is TGTGCCAGCAGCTTGGTAGGGCTAGCGGGGGGGCAGTTCTTC. This gives the protein CASSLVGLAGGQFF.

The V and J genes are TRBV30 and TRBJ1-2; D remains ambiguous. The V end lost 2 bases, the J end lost 2 bases, and 15 bases lay between the germline ends. In germline, CDR1 is GTSNPN, CDR2 SVGIG (reference sequence). The CDR3 consists of 15 residues. In nucleotides, the CDR3 is TGTGCCTGGAGTTCCCTTGGGGAGGAGAACTATGGCTACACCTTC. Protein product: CAWSSLGEENYGYTF.

The chain combines TRBV6-5 with TRBJ2-7, with 8 bases aligning to TRBD2. Germline lookup yields CDR1 MNHEY and CDR2 SVGAGI. J gave up 4 bases and V 4 bases, and 6 bases lay outside the gene matches. The CDR3 covers 14 residues. The CDR3 DNA reads TGTGCCAGCAGTTTAAGCGGGAGACCGTACGAGCAGTACTTC. It codes for CASSLSGRPYEQYF.

The chain couples TRBV6-2 or TRBV6-3 to TRBJ1-4, with 8 positions matching TRBD1. The junction had 13 bases not matched to a gene; V was cut back by 2 bases and J by 5 bases. Germline CDR1 reads MNHEY; CDR2 reads SVGEGT. The CDR3 contains 18 residues. In DNA, the CDR3 is TGTGCCAGCAGTTACGAGACAGGGGAGCCCAGGCGGAATGAAAAACTGTTTTTT. This encodes CASSYETGEPRRNEKLFF.

The rearrangement uses TRBV5-6 and TRBJ1-2; perhaps TRBD1 as D (5 bases). The germline V gene encodes CDR1 SGHDT and CDR2 YYEEEE. Trimming removed 5 bases at V and 4 bases at J, with 15 bases between. CDR3 length: 14 amino acids. CDR3: CASRRGEGGYGYTF. As DNA, the CDR3 is TGTGCCAGCAGGCGGGGGGAGGGAGGCTATGGCTACACCTTC. The complete variable domain, with remaining parts taken from reference TRBV5-6 and TRBJ1-2, reads DAGVTQSPTHLIKTRGQQVTLRCSPKSGHDTVSWYQQALGQGPQFIFQYYEEEERQRGNFPDRFSGHQFPNYSSELNVNALLLGDSALYLCASRRGEGGYGYTFGSGTRLTVV.

The V call is TRBV6-5, the J call TRBJ2-3; D not certain. The V gene lost 6 bases and the J gene lost 3 bases, with 10 bases spanning the gap. CDR3 size: 13 residues. The germline CDR1 and CDR2 sequences are MNHEY and SVGAGI. The CDR3 DNA is TGTGCCAGCAGCAAACCTGGTACAGATACGCAGTATTTT. Amino acid sequence: CASSKPGTDTQYF.

The chain links TRBV25-1 to TRBJ1-2; D is undetermined. Between the trimmed V and J ends, which lost 2 bases and 8 bases, there was a span of 18 bases. This CDR3 spans 15 amino acids. Germline V gives CDR1 MGHDK, CDR2 SYGVNS. CDR3 DNA: TGTGCCAGCAGTGAACCAATGACTCTTGGAGGCGGCTACACCTTC. It specifies CASSEPMTLGGGYTF.

J is TRBJ2-7 and V is TRBV2; D is uncertain. This CDR3 is built from 16 residues. Germline V gives CDR1 SNHLY, CDR2 FYNNEI. The germline V and J ends were trimmed by 5 bases and 2 bases, with 19 bases remaining between them. The CDR3 nucleotides are TGTGCCAGCAGTCACGAGGTTGAGTTCCCCACCTACGAGCAGTACTTC. This codes for CASSHEVEFPTYEQYF.

The chain carries TRBV12-3 or TRBV12-4 and TRBJ2-5; D remains ambiguous. The CDR3 spans 12 residues. V dropped 2 bases and J dropped 5 bases, with 6 bases sitting between them. The CDR3 DNA reads as TGTGCCAGCAGTTTAAACCGGGAGACCCAGTACTTC. Protein sequence: CASSLNRETQYF.

The chain couples TRBV29-1 to TRBJ2-7; D is possibly TRBD2 (5 bases). This CDR3 contains 13 residues. CDR1 SQVTM and CDR2 ANQGSEA come from the germline V gene. Trimming took off 6 bases at V and 1 base at J, with 13 bases between the two ends. The CDR3 DNA reads TGCAGCGTCTCAGCGGACGCGTCCTACGAGCAGTACTTC. Translated, it gives CSVSADASYEQYF.